These T cell receptor beta chains were read from a single sample in a study of cytotoxic CD8 clonotypes in ibrutinib-treated CLL. Produced via immunoSEQ multiplex PCR; TCRdb's table is partial and in-frame only. This table holds around 160,000 clones, about 88% found once. This material consisted of PBMCs, taken at disease progression, from a patient treated with ibrutinib. All receptors come from a human donor with chronic lymphocytic leukemia. The CDR3 runs from the conserved cysteine through the conserved F or W. A D gene is named only where the DNA matches it firmly. Clone sizes are given selectively: once, few, many, or a class where the clone is expanded.

size,J,V,D,CDR3,DNA
.,TRBJ2-5,TRBV5-1,.,CASSWLPQETQYF,TGCGCCAGCAGCTGGTTGCCCCAAGAGACCCAGTACTTC
.,TRBJ2-3,TRBV7-3,TRBD2,CASSLGTSGSTDTQYF,TGTGCCAGCAGCTTAGGGACTAGCGGTAGCACAGATACGCAGTATTTT
.,TRBJ1-2,TRBV28,.,CASSFIFSGDRRGYTF,TGTGCCAGCAGTTTCATATTTTCAGGGGATCGCCGTGGCTACACCTTC
few,TRBJ2-1,TRBV5-4,.,CASSLSTGTFNNEQFF,TGTGCCAGCAGCTTGTCCACTGGGACTTTTAACAATGAGCAGTTCTTC
.,TRBJ2-3,TRBV29-1,.,CSAGEITDTQYF,TGCAGCGCGGGAGAGATCACAGATACGCAGTATTTT
.,TRBJ2-3,TRBV19,.,CASSVASKTDTQYF,TGTGCCAGTAGTGTTGCCAGTAAAACAGATACGCAGTATTTT
.,TRBJ2-1,TRBV6-5,TRBD2,CASSYFERGEQFF,TGTGCCAGCAGTTACTTCGAGCGGGGGGAGCAGTTCTTC
.,TRBJ2-7,TRBV6-6,.,CASRSDSYEQYF,TGTGCCAGCAGATCGGATTCCTACGAGCAGTACTTC
.,TRBJ2-1,TRBV5-4,TRBD1,CASSLGTGGTYEQFF,TGTGCCAGCAGCCTAGGGACAGGGGGGACCTATGAGCAGTTCTTC
.,TRBJ1-1,TRBV11-2,TRBD1,CASSHRGTEAFF,TGTGCCAGCAGCCACAGGGGGACTGAAGCTTTCTTT
.,TRBJ2-1,TRBV19,.,CASSSLVYNEQFF,TGTGCCAGTTCTAGCTTGGTCTACAATGAGCAGTTCTTC
.,TRBJ1-1,TRBV15,.,CATSRDLGIGASTEAFF,TGTGCCACCAGCAGAGATCTGGGGATCGGGGCGAGCACTGAAGCTTTCTTT
few,TRBJ2-7,TRBV21-1,.,CANDKGTRSNEQYF,TGTGCCAATGATAAGGGGACTAGGTCCAACGAGCAGTACTTC
.,TRBJ2-3,TRBV7-8,.,CASSLVRNTDTQYF,TGTGCCAGCAGCTTAGTTCGAAACACAGATACGCAGTATTTT
.,TRBJ2-4,TRBV19,.,CASSMEGVAKNIQYF,TGTGCCAGTAGTATGGAAGGGGTGGCCAAAAACATTCAGTACTTC
.,TRBJ2-2,TRBV4-3,TRBD1,CASSREDRAGELFF,TGCGCCAGCAGCCGAGAAGACAGGGCCGGGGAGCTGTTTTTT
.,TRBJ1-2,TRBV2,.,CASTISGSNYGYTF,TGTGCCAGCACCATTAGCGGTAGCAACTATGGCTACACCTTC
.,TRBJ2-1,TRBV5-1,.,CASSLGIYEQFF,TGCGCCAGCAGCTTGGGCATCTATGAGCAGTTCTTC
.,TRBJ2-1,TRBV4-3,.,CASSQDRVQRYNEQFF,TGCGCCAGCAGCCAAGATCGGGTCCAGCGGTACAATGAGCAGTTCTTC
.,TRBJ2-1,TRBV11-2,.,CASSSHREGNEQFF,TGTGCCAGCAGCTCGCACAGGGAAGGCAATGAGCAGTTCTTC
.,TRBJ1-5,TRBV6-1,TRBD1,CASTRDRGQPQHF,TGTGCCAGCACCCGGGACAGAGGTCAGCCCCAGCATTTT
.,TRBJ2-1,TRBV5-1,TRBD2,CASSSREAPSNEQFF,TGCGCCAGCAGCTCCCGGGAGGCACCCTCCAATGAGCAGTTCTTC
.,TRBJ2-1,TRBV20-1,.,CSAEGAEQFF,TGCAGTGCTGAGGGCGCTGAGCAGTTCTTC
.,TRBJ2-7,TRBV11-3,TRBD2,CASSLVGGLAGYEQYF,TGTGCCAGCAGTCTCGTTGGGGGACTAGCAGGCTACGAGCAGTACTTC
.,TRBJ1-5,TRBV2,.,CASSGFWGDQPQHF,TGTGCCAGCAGTGGTTTTTGGGGGGATCAGCCCCAGCATTTT
.,TRBJ2-7,TRBV21-1,.,CASSNIRLAPPGHISYEQYF,TGTGCCAGCAGCAATATCCGACTAGCGCCCCCAGGGCATATCTCCTACGAGCAGTACTTC